Shown below are 23 T cell receptor beta chains from a single sample sequenced in a study of STAT3 mutations in large granular lymphocyte leukemia (dated by TCRdb to about 2019). These receptors' targets are unknown. Results the study describes overall, beyond this receptor: At least one immunodominant TCRbeta clonotype was identified in every T-LGLL patient, and multiple immunodominant subclonotypes were identified in about half of the T-LGLL patients.

Libraries came from the immunoSEQ multiplex PCR assay. Drawn from immuneACCESS, this table holds only the in-frame rearrangements with V and J called that TCRdb kept. Clones are partly lost; checked studies trace under half to an unresolved V gene and leave the rest unexplained. The sample profile shows approximately 20,000 clones; roughly 90% of them were found once. The top ten hold approximately 42% of the sample. Sequencing was done on a sample of peripheral blood mononuclear cells. The receptors stem from a man in his fifties or sixties with T-cell large granular lymphocyte leukemia. Some clones in this sample may be carry-over from other donors' samples. The age is the age at diagnosis.

The chain is built from TRBV4-3 and TRBJ2-7; 9 positions agree with TRBD1. The CDR3 runs 15 residues. Germline CDR1 is LGHNA and CDR2 is YSLEER. Germline trimming cut 1 base from V and 4 bases from J; bases unmatched to any gene: 5. The CDR3 sequence: CASSQARGQGYEQYF. The CDR3 DNA sequence: TGCGCCAGCAGCCAAGCGAGGGGACAGGGTTACGAGCAGTACTTC.

This chain joins TRBV7-2 and TRBJ1-1, with a weak D call TRBD1 (5 bases). Trimming cost V 1 base and J 1 base, with 10 bases left between them. This CDR3 spans 15 amino acids. CDR1 is SGHTA and CDR2 is FQGNSA in the germline V gene. The CDR3 nucleotides read TGTGCCAGCAGCTTAGGGGGGGTGAGGAACACTGAAGCTTTCTTT. Protein sequence: CASSLGGVRNTEAFF.

The gene calls are TRBV7-9 and TRBJ2-5; the match to TRBD2 covers 8 bases. The CDR3 is 11 residues long. With V trimmed by 10 bases and J by 5 bases, 3 bases remained unmatched. Germline lookup yields CDR1 SEHNR and CDR2 FQNEAQ (reference sequence). In DNA, the CDR3 is TGTGCCACCCCGGGGGGGGAGACCCAGTACTTC. This codes for CATPGGETQYF. The full variable domain, its missing parts supplied by reference TRBV7-9 and TRBJ2-5, is DTGVSQNPRHKITKRGQNVTFRCDPISEHNRLYWYRQTLGQGPEFLTYFQNEAQLEKSRLLSDRFSAERPKGSFSTLEIQRTEQGDSAMYLCATPGGETQYFGPGTRLLVL.

The chain has TRBV30 and TRBJ1-3; 8 bases map to TRBD1. The CDR3 sequence is 16 residues long. Germline trimming cut 2 bases from V and 0 bases from J; bases unmatched to any gene: 6. Germline CDR1 and CDR2: GTSNPN and SVGIG (reference sequence). CDR3 amino acids: CAWSSQGAFSGNTIYF. CDR3 coding DNA: TGTGCCTGGAGTTCCCAGGGGGCCTTCTCTGGAAACACCATATATTTT.

The V and J genes are TRBV19 and TRBJ2-7, with D perhaps matching TRBD2 (5 bases). Germline CDR1 is LNHDA and CDR2 is SQIVND (reference sequence). The CDR3 runs 14 residues. V lost 5 bases to trimming and J lost 1 base, with 12 bases between them. The CDR3 protein is CASSGEGRSYEQYF. The CDR3 DNA reads as TGTGCCAGTAGTGGTGAGGGTAGGTCCTACGAGCAGTACTTC.

The gene calls are TRBV11-2 and TRBJ2-4; D gene unclear. The germline V gene has CDR1 SGHAT and CDR2 FQNNGV. The CDR3 has 14 amino acids. V lost 2 bases and J lost 3, with 8 bases in between. Here the CDR3 DNA reads TGTGCCAGCAGCTTACAAGCTCTCAAAAACATTCAGTACTTC. It translates to CASSLQALKNIQYF.

The rearrangement uses TRBV6-1 and TRBJ2-5, with D perhaps TRBD1 or TRBD2 (5 bases each). Trimming shortened V by 2 bases and J by 6 bases, and 13 bases separated the two germline ends. The V gene's germline CDR1 is MNHNS and CDR2 SASEGT. The CDR3 runs to 14 residues. CDR3 in DNA: TGTGCCAGCAGTGAACTGGGGACCGTGAAGACCCAGTACTTC. As protein: CASSELGTVKTQYF.

This clone was recorded only once. The chain is built from TRBV29-1 and TRBJ2-5, with 9 bases fitting TRBD1. CDR3 length equals 13 residues. Germline CDR1 and CDR2: SQVTM and ANQGSEA. V lost 6 bases and J lost 5; bases outside the gene matches: 7. DNA for the CDR3: TGCAGCGTCTACGGACAGGGGAGCGAGACCCAGTACTTC. It yields the protein CSVYGQGSETQYF.

This chain connects TRBV19 to TRBJ2-1; no reliable D call. V dropped 8 bases and J dropped 5 bases, with 13 bases sitting between them. The CDR3 runs to 13 residues. Germline V gene lookup returns CDR1 LNHDA and CDR2 SQIVND (reference sequence). CDR3: CASRPSVNNEQFF. As DNA, the CDR3 is TGTGCCAGTCGGCCCTCCGTGAACAATGAGCAGTTCTTC.

The CDR3 sequence is CASSLAVSGVTEAFF. The CDR3 nucleotides are TGTGCCAGCAGCTTGGCCGTTTCAGGGGTCACTGAAGCTTTCTTT. J is TRBJ1-1 and V is TRBV5-5; a weak D match, TRBD1 (6 bases). The CDR3 runs 15 residues. Trimming stripped 0 bases from V and 4 bases from J, with 13 bases between. Germline values: CDR1 SGHKS, CDR2 YYEKEE (reference sequence).

This sequence joins TRBV5-4 and TRBJ2-5; 10 bases are a match to TRBD2. Germline-derived CDR1 and CDR2 are SGHNT and YYREEE (reference sequence). With 4 bases clipped from V and 1 base from J, the junction kept 7 bases outside the gene matches. This CDR3 comprises 16 residues. In DNA, the CDR3 is TGTGCCAGCAGCCCTGGACTAGCGGAGCCCCAAGAGACCCAGTACTTC. It encodes CASSPGLAEPQETQYF.

This chain uses TRBV13 with TRBJ2-7; TRBD2 matches 9 bases. V was pared by 0 bases and J by 5 bases, with 5 bases of the junction left unmatched. CDR3 length equals 15 residues. The V gene's germline CDR1 is PRHDT and CDR2 FYEKMQ (reference sequence). Here the CDR3 DNA reads TGTGCCAGCAGCTTAGGGAGCGGGGGGCACGACGAGCAGTACTTC. Encoded protein: CASSLGSGGHDEQYF.

This chain links TRBV5-8 with TRBJ1-5, with D uncertain. The germline V gene encodes CDR1 SGHTS and CDR2 YDEGEE. Trimming pared 1 base from V and 3 bases from J, leaving 8 bases between. The CDR3 is 14 residues long. CDR3 amino acids: CASSLRVLNQPQHF. The CDR3, as DNA: TGTGCCAGCAGCTTGAGGGTCCTCAATCAGCCCCAGCATTTT.

The gene calls are TRBV14 and TRBJ2-5; TRBD1 or TRBD2 may be the D gene (5 bases each). CDR1 SGHDN and CDR2 FVKESK come from the germline V gene. The CDR3 extends over 15 amino acids. The V and J ends lost 0 bases and 1 base respectively, with 9 bases between them. The CDR3 nucleotides are TGTGCCAGCAGCCAAGATCCGGGACCCCAAGAGACCCAGTACTTC. It yields the protein CASSQDPGPQETQYF.

The chain carries TRBV25-1 and TRBJ1-3; 9 nucleotides align to TRBD1. This CDR3 spans 17 amino acids. The germline V gene has CDR1 MGHDK and CDR2 SYGVNS. The V gene end was trimmed by 2 bases and the J gene end by 2 bases; junction bases not matched to a gene: 7. The CDR3 DNA follows: TGTGCCAGCAGTGAACGTGACAGGGGGAGGACTGGAAACACCATATATTTT. Residues: CASSERDRGRTGNTIYF.

The table lists this clone with a count of one. V and J are TRBV7-9 and TRBJ1-1; D ambiguous. V gave up 5 bases and J gave up 4 bases, with 8 bases separating them. This CDR3 contains 12 residues. The germline gives CDR1 SEHNR, CDR2 FQNEAQ (reference sequence). CDR3 residues: CASSQSITEAFF. CDR3 coding DNA: TGTGCCAGCAGCCAGTCAATCACTGAAGCTTTCTTT.

V and J are TRBV5-1 and TRBJ1-4; possibly TRBD1 for D (6 bases). CDR3 size: 14 residues. Germline-derived CDR1 and CDR2 are SGHRS and YFSETQ. Between the trimmed V and J ends, which lost 4 bases and 8 bases, there was a span of 15 bases. CDR3 region: CASSPTGSGEKLFF. In nucleotides, the CDR3 is TGCGCCAGCAGCCCTACAGGGAGTGGCGAAAAACTGTTTTTT.

This sequence joins TRBV6-1 and TRBJ2-1, with a tentative D call TRBD1 (5 bases). This CDR3 spans 14 amino acids. Germline lookup yields CDR1 MNHNS and CDR2 SASEGT. V was pared by 6 bases and J by 3 bases, with 12 bases between. The CDR3 reads CASRRQTNYNEQFF. The CDR3 nucleotides read TGTGCCAGCAGGAGACAGACAAACTACAATGAGCAGTTCTTC.

The rearrangement joins TRBV6-5 to TRBJ2-5; TRBD2 agrees at 8 bases. The CDR3 length is 13 residues. Germline V gene sequence: CDR1 MNHEY, CDR2 SVGAGI. The ends lost 3 bases at V and 5 bases at J; junction bases unmatched: 2. Here the CDR3 reads CASSYGLAETQYF. As DNA, the CDR3 is TGTGCCAGCAGTTATGGACTAGCCGAGACCCAGTACTTC.

In this sample, this clone turned up once. V usage is TRBV27 and J usage is TRBJ2-7; D possibly corresponds to TRBD2 (5 bases). V shed 3 bases and J shed 0 bases, with 12 bases lying between them. From germline, CDR1 is MNHEY and CDR2 SMNVEV (reference sequence). The CDR3 loop spans 15 amino acids. DNA for the CDR3: TGTGCCAGCAGTTTGAGGGCAACTTTCTCCTACGAGCAGTACTTC. Its protein is CASSLRATFSYEQYF.

The CDR3 DNA sequence: TGCGCCAGCAGCTTGCCCCTACTAGCGGGAAGCAATGAGCAGTTCTTC. It yields the protein CASSLPLLAGSNEQFF. This chain links TRBV5-1 with TRBJ2-1; 10 nucleotides align to TRBD2. V lost 1 base to trimming and J lost 6 bases; unmatched junction nucleotides: 7. Germline V gives CDR1 SGHRS, CDR2 YFSETQ. The CDR3 loop spans 16 amino acids.

The chain is built from TRBV9 and TRBJ2-1, with D possibly matching TRBD2 (6 bases). The CDR3 runs 13 residues. Deletions cut 3 bases from V and 9 bases from J, with 13 bases between. Germline V gene data show CDR1 as SGDLS and CDR2 as YYNGEE. The CDR3 region has the DNA TGTGCCAGCAGCGGAGGCGGGATGGTTGAGCAGTTCTTC. Translated, it gives CASSGGGMVEQFF.

This rearrangement joins TRBV11-3 to TRBJ2-1; D is undetermined. V lost 4 bases to trimming and J lost 7 bases, with 5 bases between them. The germline V gene has CDR1 SGHNT and CDR2 YENEEA. The CDR3 consists of 11 residues. This CDR3 reads CASSSSNEQFF. For the CDR3, the DNA is TGTGCCAGCAGCTCCTCTAATGAGCAGTTCTTC.